The 8 T cell receptor beta chains given below trace back to one sample, sequenced in a study of cytomegalovirus exposure and HLA in healthy donors. PCR used 60 Vbeta primers and 13 Jbeta primers. Profiling relied on immunoSEQ multiplex PCR, and the TCRdb table lists in-frame clones only, not all of them. The sample has about 140,000 clones, 82% seen once. Sequencing used PBMCs. The origin of the receptors is a woman in her sixties or seventies in good health and CMV-seropositive.

This chain uses TRBV10-3 with TRBJ1-6; D not resolved. The V and J ends lost 4 bases and 5 bases respectively, with 12 bases between them. Germline V gene lookup returns CDR1 ENHRY and CDR2 SYGVKD. This CDR3 has 15 amino acids. The DNA of the CDR3 is TGTGCCATCAGTGCTCGAGACACCGATAATTCACCCCTCCACTTT. Its translation is CAISARDTDNSPLHF.

The sample holds a few counts of this clone. The V gene is TRBV15, the J gene TRBJ2-7; tentative D call: TRBD2 (5 bases). The V end lost 0 bases, the J end lost 2 bases, and 11 bases lay between the germline ends. This CDR3 is built from 15 residues. Germline CDR1 and CDR2: LNHNV and YYDKDF (reference sequence). The chain's CDR3 is CATSRDGGGTYEQYF. The CDR3 DNA follows: TGTGCCACCAGCAGAGACGGCGGAGGTACCTACGAGCAGTACTTC. The complete variable domain, with remaining parts taken from reference TRBV15 and TRBJ2-7, reads DAMVIQNPRYQVTQFGKPVTLSCSQTLNHNVMYWYQQKSSQAPKLLFHYYDKDFNNEADTPDNFQSRRPNTSFCFLDIRSPGLGDTAMYLCATSRDGGGTYEQYFGPGTRLTVT.

This clone was counted between two and nine times. Here the CDR3 reads CASSGGAEAFF. CDR3 nucleotides: TGCGCCAGCAGCGGGGGCGCTGAAGCTTTCTTT. This sequence joins TRBV5-1 and TRBJ1-1, with TRBD1 as a possible D gene (6 bases). The CDR3 is made up of 11 amino acids. CDR1 SGHRS and CDR2 YFSETQ come from the germline V gene. V lost 4 bases to trimming and J lost 6 bases, with 7 bases between them.

This clone appeared once. The rearrangement uses TRBV6-6 and TRBJ2-3; no reliable D call. Germline V lookup: CDR1 MNHNY, CDR2 SVGAGI (reference sequence). This CDR3 spans 16 amino acids. V dropped 2 bases and J dropped 10 bases, with 22 bases sitting between them. CDR3 sequence (DNA): TGTGCCAGCAGTTACCCGGCAGCGCCGGAACTCTTACCGCAGTATTTT. Translated, it gives CASSYPAAPELLPQYF.

This chain links TRBV5-1 with TRBJ1-1; D remains ambiguous. This CDR3 comprises 13 residues. In germline, CDR1 is SGHRS, CDR2 YFSETQ. The germline V and J ends were trimmed by 1 base and 0 bases, with 4 bases remaining between them. CDR3 region: CASSLTVNTEAFF. CDR3 in DNA: TGCGCCAGCAGCTTGACAGTGAACACTGAAGCTTTCTTT.

The chain carries TRBV6-5 and TRBJ2-7; TRBD2 agrees at 7 bases. Trimming removed 2 bases from V and 0 bases from J; junction bases left unmatched: 7. Germline CDR1 and CDR2: MNHEY and SVGAGI. The CDR3 is 16 residues long. CDR3 bases: TGTGCCAGCAGTTACATCGCGGGACTAAGCTCCTACGAGCAGTACTTC. Protein sequence: CASSYIAGLSSYEQYF.

CDR3 sequence reads: CASRPGTGENYGYTF. CDR3 coding DNA: TGTGCCAGCAGACCCGGGACAGGAGAAAACTATGGCTACACCTTC. This chain links TRBV6-5 with TRBJ1-2, with 8 nucleotides matching TRBD1. V lost 6 bases, J lost 2 bases, and 8 bases stayed unmatched. Per the germline V gene, CDR1 is MNHEY and CDR2 is SVGAGI. The CDR3 loop spans 15 amino acids.

This clone was seen only once. The germline gene is not matched at one end of the junction; a read error may be the cause. Other DNA sequences from this sample encode an identical CDR3 as well. V usage is TRBV28 and J usage is TRBJ2-5, with D perhaps matching TRBD1 (5 bases). Germline lookup yields CDR1 MDHEN and CDR2 SYDVKM. The CDR3 runs to 14 residues. In DNA form, the CDR3 reads TGTGCTAGCAGTCGGGTAAGGGGTGGTGAGACCCAGTACTTC. This translates into CASSRVRGGETQYF. Supplemented by reference TRBV28 and TRBJ2-5, the full variable domain reads DVKVTQSSRYLVKRTGEKVFLECVQDMDHENMFWYRQDPGLGLRLIYFSYDVKMKEKGDIPEGYSVSREKKERFSLILESASTNQTSMYLCASSRVRGGETQYFGPGTRLLVL.